These 26 T cell receptor beta chains were all obtained from the same sample, sequenced in a study of blood T cell repertoires in COVID-19. TCRdb's table, derived via immunoSEQ multiplex PCR, lists solely in-frame clones and lacks some. Here the sample spans around 160,000 clones, roughly nine tenths being singletons. Material: peripheral blood. The source of these receptors is a man younger than 30 with COVID-19, enrolled during active disease.

This clone has just one count. The J gene is TRBJ1-2, the V gene TRBV10-1; 10 nucleotides agree with TRBD1. The germline gives CDR1 WNHNN, CDR2 SYGVQD (reference sequence). The CDR3 has 16 residues. V was pared by 6 bases and J by 4 bases, with 11 bases of the junction left unmatched. CDR3 amino acids: CASSSGTGAPGYGYTF. CDR3 sequence (DNA): TGCGCCAGCAGCTCCGGGACAGGGGCCCCTGGCTATGGCTACACCTTC.

As to this clone: Relative to the germline gene, one junction end is altered; a read error may explain this. The chain carries TRBV30 and TRBJ1-4; 8 positions match TRBD1. Germline values: CDR1 GTSNPN, CDR2 SVGIG (reference sequence). The CDR3 loop spans 14 amino acids. The CDR3 DNA reads as TGTGCCTGGAGCCCAGGGGGCGGGAATGAAAAACTGCTTTTT. This encodes CAWSPGGGNEKLLF.

A single count supports this clone. V is TRBV23-1 and J is TRBJ1-5; the match to TRBD1 covers 7 bases. TRBV23-1 is designated an ORF whose function remains uncertain. Trimming took 9 bases from V and 1 from J; bases not matched to a gene: 15. This CDR3 spans 17 amino acids. DNA for the CDR3: TGCGCCAGACCGGACAGGAGAAGGGCCAGAAGCAATCAGCCCCAGCATTTT. This codes for CARPDRRRARSNQPQHF.

The chain is built from TRBV28 and TRBJ2-7; TRBD1 matches at 7 bases. The germline V gene encodes CDR1 MDHEN and CDR2 SYDVKM. The CDR3 is 15 amino acids. Unmatched junction bases numbered 8, after V lost 6 bases and J lost 0 bases. The CDR3 nucleotides are TGTGCCAGCAGCTCCGCGAGGACAGGCTCCTACGAGCAGTACTTC. Its translation is CASSSARTGSYEQYF.

The rearrangement joins TRBV29-1 to TRBJ2-7, with 10 nucleotides matching TRBD2. Germline assignment: CDR1 SQVTM and CDR2 ANQGSEA. This CDR3 has 13 residues. V dropped 7 bases and J dropped 3; count of bases not matched to a gene: 6. The CDR3 reads CSAVLAGNYEQYF. CDR3 in DNA: TGCAGCGCCGTACTAGCGGGGAACTACGAGCAGTACTTC.

This clone was picked up a small number of times. As DNA, the CDR3 is TGCGCCAGCAGCCGAGTTGGGGCCAACGTCCTGACTTTC. It is translated as CASSRVGANVLTF. The V call is TRBV4-3, the J call TRBJ2-6; D gene unclear. Per germline, CDR1 LGHNA and CDR2 YSLEER. Trimming removed 4 bases at V and 3 bases at J, with 4 bases between. The CDR3 has 13 amino acids.

This chain connects TRBV27 to TRBJ1-5, with TRBD1 as a possible D gene (6 bases). The germline V and J ends were trimmed by 6 bases and 2 bases, with 11 bases remaining between them. Germline V CDR1 and CDR2: MNHEY, SMNVEV (reference sequence). The CDR3 totals 14 residues. CDR3 in amino acids: CASRQDSGNQPQHF. The DNA for the CDR3 is TGTGCCAGCAGGCAGGACAGCGGCAATCAGCCCCAGCATTTT.

This chain joins TRBV28 and TRBJ1-6; weak D call: TRBD1 (5 bases). Trimming removed 7 bases from V and 0 bases from J, with 10 bases in between. CDR1 MDHEN and CDR2 SYDVKM come from the germline V gene. The CDR3 is made up of 15 amino acids. CDR3 coding DNA: TGTGCCAGCACAGGGAGGAGCTCCTATAATTCACCCCTCCACTTT. Protein sequence: CASTGRSSYNSPLHF.

The J gene is TRBJ1-4, the V gene TRBV14; D is unresolved. The CDR3 runs to 12 residues. Trimming pared 1 base from V and 8 bases from J, leaving 5 bases between. CDR1 is SGHDN, CDR2 FVKESK, per germline. The CDR3 nucleotides are TGTGCCAGCAGCCAAGTCAGGGAAAAACTGTTTTTT. Residues: CASSQVREKLFF.

The J gene is TRBJ2-5, the V gene TRBV3-1 (or the pseudogene TRBV3-2); 15 nucleotides align to TRBD2. This CDR3 region has 14 residues. V trimming: 3 bases; J trimming: 8 bases; junction bases outside the gene matches: 1. Germline-derived CDR1 and CDR2 are LGHDT and YNNKEL (reference sequence). Here the CDR3 reads CASSQGLAGGTQYF. CDR3 DNA: TGTGCCAGCAGCCAGGGACTAGCGGGAGGTACCCAGTACTTC.

V is TRBV7-2 and J is TRBJ2-5, with 8 bases matching TRBD1. The CDR3 spans 15 residues. After removal of 6 bases from V and 1 base from J, the junction contained 7 bases not matched to a gene. Germline assignment: CDR1 SGHTA and CDR2 FQGNSA. The DNA of the CDR3 is TGTGCCAGCAGGTTCGACAGGGGACTCCAAGAGACCCAGTACTTC. It translates to CASRFDRGLQETQYF. The full variable domain, with the rest looked up from reference TRBV7-2 and TRBJ2-5, is GAGVSQSPSNKVTEKGKDVELRCDPISGHTALYWYRQSLGQGLEFLIYFQGNSAPDKSGLPSDRFSAERTGGSVSTLTIQRTQQEDSAVYLCASRFDRGLQETQYFGPGTRLLVL.

J is TRBJ2-4 and V is TRBV7-9; TRBD2 matches at 7 bases. This CDR3 is 17 amino acids long. V lost 4 bases to trimming and J lost 0 bases; unmatched junction nucleotides: 9. Germline V gene sequence: CDR1 SEHNR, CDR2 FQNEAQ (reference sequence). The CDR3 sequence: CASSSPGLLLAKNIQYF. Here the CDR3 DNA reads TGTGCCAGCAGCTCCCCGGGACTACTTCTAGCCAAAAACATTCAGTACTTC.

The J gene is TRBJ2-5, the V gene TRBV7-9; TRBD2 aligns across 9 bases. The J segment lost 2 bases and the V segment lost 5 bases, leaving 9 bases of the junction unmatched. The germline gives CDR1 SEHNR, CDR2 FQNEAQ (reference sequence). The CDR3 loop spans 16 amino acids. The CDR3 loop reads CASSKRLAGSQETQYF. CDR3 DNA: TGTGCCAGCAGCAAGAGGCTAGCGGGATCTCAAGAGACCCAGTACTTC. Filled out from reference TRBV7-9 and TRBJ2-5, the complete variable domain reads DTGVSQNPRHKITKRGQNVTFRCDPISEHNRLYWYRQTLGQGPEFLTYFQNEAQLEKSRLLSDRFSAERPKGSFSTLEIQRTEQGDSAMYLCASSKRLAGSQETQYFGPGTRLLVL.

A word on this clone: This sample also contains other DNA sequences that code for the same CDR3. The gene calls are TRBV30 and TRBJ2-1, with no clear D. Germline CDR1 reads GTSNPN; CDR2 reads SVGIG (reference sequence). Trimming pared 2 bases from V and 5 bases from J, leaving 4 bases between. There are 11 residues in the CDR3. CDR3 residues: CAWSQNNEQFF. Here the CDR3 DNA reads TGTGCCTGGAGTCAGAACAATGAGCAGTTCTTC.

This clone was found once. The chain links TRBV7-2 to TRBJ2-2, with 7 bases matching TRBD2. Germline-derived CDR1 and CDR2 are SGHTA and FQGNSA. This CDR3 is 14 amino acids long. V was clipped by 1 base and J by 8 bases; unmatched bases: 4. This CDR3 is CASSLDGGSGELFF. The CDR3 nucleotides read TGTGCCAGCAGCTTAGACGGGGGGTCGGGGGAGCTGTTTTTT.

The chain recombines TRBV6-5 with TRBJ1-2; D is possibly TRBD1 (5 bases). The germline V gene encodes CDR1 MNHEY and CDR2 SVGAGI. The V and J ends lost 0 bases and 2 bases respectively, with 7 bases between them. This CDR3 is 14 amino acids long. CDR3: CASSYSNRNYGYTF. CDR3 sequence (DNA): TGTGCCAGCAGTTACTCGAACAGGAACTATGGCTACACCTTC.

V gene TRBV11-2 combines with J gene TRBJ2-1; 16 bases align to TRBD2. V lost 4 bases, J lost 3 bases, and 6 bases stayed unmatched. The CDR3 is 18 amino acids. Germline assignment: CDR1 SGHAT and CDR2 FQNNGV. CDR3 in DNA: TGTGCCAGCAGCTGGGGGACTAGCGGGAGGGCCAACTACAATGAGCAGTTCTTC. Its translation is CASSWGTSGRANYNEQFF.

The chain joins TRBV9 to TRBJ2-1, with D unresolved. The CDR3 has 14 amino acids. Between the trimmed V and J ends, which lost 0 bases and 5 bases, there was a span of 9 bases. CDR1 is SGDLS, CDR2 YYNGEE, per germline. The CDR3 spells CASSVARSHNEQFF. CDR3 in DNA: TGTGCCAGCAGCGTAGCTCGGTCGCACAATGAGCAGTTCTTC.

CDR3: CASSQGIGGGGEQFF. The CDR3 DNA follows: TGTGCCAGCAGCCAAGGAATCGGGGGAGGGGGTGAGCAGTTCTTC. V and J are TRBV4-2 and TRBJ2-1, with D possibly matching TRBD2 (7 bases). This CDR3 is 15 amino acids long. With 1 base removed from V and 9 bases from J, the gap between germline ends came to 16 bases. CDR1 and CDR2 from the germline V gene are LGHNA and YNFKEQ.

This chain connects TRBV24-1 to TRBJ2-5; 7 bases agree with TRBD1. This CDR3 contains 18 residues. Germline V gene sequence: CDR1 KGHDR, CDR2 SFDVKD. V shed 2 bases, J shed 5 bases, and the junction held 16 bases outside the gene matches. The CDR3 nucleotides are TGTGCCACCAGTGATTACCCATCCCGACAGGGCGCCCGCGAGACCCAGTACTTC. This translates into CATSDYPSRQGARETQYF.

The chain carries TRBV28 and TRBJ1-5; D gene unclear. In germline, CDR1 is MDHEN, CDR2 SYDVKM. CDR3 length: 12 amino acids. Trimming left V 8 bases short and J 5 bases short, with 10 bases between. For the CDR3, the DNA is TGTGCCAGCTGGGCGCCCGATCAGCCCCAGCATTTT. This gives the protein CASWAPDQPQHF.

This chain joins TRBV6-5 and TRBJ2-5; the D is unclear. This CDR3 has 13 amino acids. Trimming left V 3 bases short and J 0 bases short, with 5 bases between. Looked up from germline, CDR1 is MNHEY and CDR2 is SVGAGI. CDR3 nucleotides: TGTGCCAGCAGTTATGAGTACCAAGAGACCCAGTACTTC. Translating gives CASSYEYQETQYF.

This chain links TRBV9 with TRBJ1-1; D remains unclear. V lost 0 bases, J lost 8 bases, and 11 bases lay in between. The CDR3 spans 13 residues. Germline V gene lookup returns CDR1 SGDLS and CDR2 YYNGEE. As DNA, the CDR3 is TGTGCCAGCAGCGTAGGGCCCCCAGGCGAAGCTTTCTTT. This encodes CASSVGPPGEAFF.

The V gene is TRBV7-2, the J gene TRBJ2-7; no firm D call. The CDR3 contains 12 residues. Trimming took 1 base from V and 6 from J, leaving 7 bases between them. CDR1 and CDR2 from the germline V gene are SGHTA and FQGNSA. For the CDR3, the DNA is TGTGCCAGCAGCTTAGACTTGCTCGAGCAGTACTTC. It is translated as CASSLDLLEQYF.

The rearrangement joins TRBV30 to TRBJ2-5; D remains ambiguous. The germline CDR1 and CDR2 sequences are GTSNPN and SVGIG (reference sequence). The CDR3 has 13 residues. Trimming cost V 4 bases and J 6 bases, with 15 bases left between them. The CDR3 nucleotides are TGTGCCTGGAATGGGCCGTATGACCAGACCCAGTACTTC. This codes for CAWNGPYDQTQYF.

This chain joins TRBV7-9 and TRBJ1-5; D possibly corresponds to TRBD1 (5 bases). This CDR3 has 15 amino acids. Looked up from germline, CDR1 is SEHNR and CDR2 is FQNEAQ (reference sequence). Trimming took 5 bases from V and 5 from J, leaving 16 bases between them. CDR3 region: CASSPGGLGDQPQHF. CDR3 nucleotide sequence: TGTGCCAGCAGCCCGGGGGGGTTGGGGGATCAGCCCCAGCATTTT.